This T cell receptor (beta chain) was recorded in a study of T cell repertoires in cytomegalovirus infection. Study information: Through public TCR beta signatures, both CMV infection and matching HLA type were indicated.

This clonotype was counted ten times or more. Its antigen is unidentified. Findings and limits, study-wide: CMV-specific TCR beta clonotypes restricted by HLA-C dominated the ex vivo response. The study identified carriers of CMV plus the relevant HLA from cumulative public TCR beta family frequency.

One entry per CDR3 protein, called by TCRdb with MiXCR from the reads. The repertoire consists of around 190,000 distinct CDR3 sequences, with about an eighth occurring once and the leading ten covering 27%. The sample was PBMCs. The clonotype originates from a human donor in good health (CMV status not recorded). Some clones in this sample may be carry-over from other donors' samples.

The CDR3 sequence is CASSFVQGANSPLHF. In nucleotides, the CDR3 is TGTGCCAGCAGCTTCGTTCAGGGTGCGAATTCACCCCTCCACTTT. The J gene is TRBJ1-6, the V gene TRBV11-2; TRBD1 is a possible D gene (5 bases). V dropped 3 bases and J dropped 7 bases, with 13 bases sitting between them. The CDR3 length is 15 residues. Germline loops: CDR1 SGHAT, CDR2 FQNNGV.